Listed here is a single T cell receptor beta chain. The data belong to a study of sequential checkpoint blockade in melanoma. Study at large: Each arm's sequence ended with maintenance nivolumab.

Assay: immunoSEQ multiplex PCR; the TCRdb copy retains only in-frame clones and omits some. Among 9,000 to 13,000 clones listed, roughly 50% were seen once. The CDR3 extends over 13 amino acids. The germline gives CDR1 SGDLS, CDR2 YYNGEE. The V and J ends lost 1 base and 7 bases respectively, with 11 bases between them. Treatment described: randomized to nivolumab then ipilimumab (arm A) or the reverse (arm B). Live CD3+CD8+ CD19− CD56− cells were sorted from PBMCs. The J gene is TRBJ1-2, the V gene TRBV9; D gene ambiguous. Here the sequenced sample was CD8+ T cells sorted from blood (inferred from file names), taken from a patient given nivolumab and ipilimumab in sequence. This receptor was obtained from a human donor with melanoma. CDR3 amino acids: CASSVISEVGYTF. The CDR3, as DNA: TGTGCCAGCAGCGTAATCAGCGAAGTTGGCTACACCTTC. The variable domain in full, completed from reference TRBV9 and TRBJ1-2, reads DSGVTQTPKHLITATGQRVTLRCSPRSGDLSVYWYQQSLDQGLQFLIQYYNGEERAKGNILERFSAQQFPDLHSELNLSSLELGDSALYFCASSVISEVGYTFGSGTRLTVV.